A single sample is the source of the 22 T cell receptor beta chains below, sequenced in a study of blood T cell repertoires in COVID-19. Using immunoSEQ multiplex PCR, the repertoire was profiled, and TCRdb retains in-frame clones only, with some absent. The repertoire has 65,000 or so clones, 87% of them found once; the top ten carry 10%. The sample consisted of peripheral blood. These receptors originate from a human donor with acute or convalescent COVID-19. The donor label of this sample is uncertain.

The V call is TRBV4-2, the J call TRBJ2-3; unclear D gene. The germline V gene has CDR1 LGHNA and CDR2 YNFKEQ. The V end lost 6 bases, the J end lost 2 bases, and 9 bases lay between the germline ends. The CDR3 runs to 13 residues. CDR3 in DNA: TGTGCCAGCAGTCCGGGTATCACAGATACGCAGTATTTT. Translation: CASSPGITDTQYF.

The rearrangement uses TRBV6-5 and TRBJ1-4; 10 bases line up with TRBD1. The germline V gene has CDR1 MNHEY and CDR2 SVGAGI. The CDR3 sequence is 15 residues long. V shed 10 bases, J shed 5 bases, and the junction held 10 bases outside the gene matches. CDR3 sequence (DNA): TGTGCCACCAGAAGAGACAGGGGGCTAAATGAAAAACTGTTTTTT. Amino acids: CATRRDRGLNEKLFF.

The chain combines TRBV7-9 with TRBJ1-2, with D tentatively TRBD1 (6 bases). The length of the CDR3 is 13 residues. V lost 1 base and J 7 bases, leaving 10 bases between the germline ends. Germline V CDR1 and CDR2: SEHNR, FQNEAQ (reference sequence). The DNA for the CDR3 is TGTGCCAGCAGCTTAGGGCAGGGGTCTGGCTACACCTTC. This sequence encodes CASSLGQGSGYTF.

The chain couples TRBV7-3 to TRBJ1-1, with D unresolved. From germline, CDR1 is SGHTA and CDR2 FQGTGA. The V end was cut by 2 bases, the J end by 4 bases, with 8 bases between. The CDR3 extends over 13 amino acids. The CDR3 protein is CASSLERSTEAFF. CDR3 DNA: TGTGCCAGCAGCTTAGAAAGGAGCACTGAAGCTTTCTTT.

This clone occurred once. This sequence joins TRBV7-9 and TRBJ2-3; 7 bases map to TRBD2. The CDR3 is 14 amino acids. Germline lookup yields CDR1 SEHNR and CDR2 FQNEAQ (reference sequence). Unmatched junction bases numbered 5, after V lost 5 bases and J lost 3 bases. CDR3 region: CASSPSGGTDTQYF. The DNA of the CDR3 is TGTGCCAGCAGCCCGTCCGGGGGGACAGATACGCAGTATTTT.

This clone occurred once. The V call is TRBV19, the J call TRBJ1-4; unclear D gene. Trimming shortened V by 3 bases and J by 0 bases, and 11 bases separated the two germline ends. This CDR3 is 16 amino acids long. The germline V gene encodes CDR1 LNHDA and CDR2 SQIVND (reference sequence). The DNA of the CDR3 is TGTGCCAGTAGTATCCGGCAGGCGTCAACTAATGAAAAACTGTTTTTT. Protein: CASSIRQASTNEKLFF.

The chain joins TRBV14 to TRBJ2-7; 7 bases line up with TRBD2. The germline V gene encodes CDR1 SGHDN and CDR2 FVKESK. V dropped 2 bases and J dropped 0; count of bases not matched to a gene: 10. The CDR3 has 17 residues. The CDR3 here is CASSQFYLADDSYEQYF. Written as DNA, the CDR3 is TGTGCCAGCAGCCAATTTTATCTAGCGGATGACTCCTACGAGCAGTACTTC.

The chain couples TRBV6-5 to TRBJ1-1, with unresolved D. Germline V lookup: CDR1 MNHEY, CDR2 SVGAGI. The CDR3 runs 11 residues. V dropped 6 bases and J dropped 8 bases, with 10 bases sitting between them. CDR3 loop: CASSAAGEAFF. Written as DNA, the CDR3 is TGTGCCAGCAGCGCCGCCGGGGAAGCTTTCTTT.

Here the CDR3 reads CASSLATQVPSTDTQYF. CDR3 DNA: TGTGCCAGCAGCTTAGCTACCCAGGTTCCCAGCACAGATACGCAGTATTTT. J is TRBJ2-3 and V is TRBV5-6; D is ambiguous. The germline V gene has CDR1 SGHDT and CDR2 YYEEEE. The CDR3 is made up of 17 amino acids. V dropped 2 bases and J dropped 0 bases, with 16 bases sitting between them. Full variable domain (remainder filled in from reference TRBV5-6 and TRBJ2-3): DAGVTQSPTHLIKTRGQQVTLRCSPKSGHDTVSWYQQALGQGPQFIFQYYEEEERQRGNFPDRFSGHQFPNYSSELNVNALLLGDSALYLCASSLATQVPSTDTQYFGPGTRLTVL.

This rearrangement joins TRBV6-5 to TRBJ1-5; D is possibly TRBD1 (6 bases). CDR1 and CDR2 (germline): MNHEY, SVGAGI. CDR3 size: 15 residues. Trimming pared 4 bases from V and 7 bases from J, leaving 17 bases between. The CDR3 reads CASSSDRFTQQPQHF. The CDR3 region has the DNA TGTGCCAGCAGTTCTGACAGGTTCACCCAGCAGCCCCAGCATTTT.

The chain employs TRBV3-1 (or the pseudogene TRBV3-2) and TRBJ2-2, with 8 positions matching TRBD2. The germline V gene encodes CDR1 LGHDT and CDR2 YNNKEL (reference sequence). The junction had 9 bases not matched to a gene; V was cut back by 4 bases and J by 5 bases. This CDR3 spans 16 amino acids. The CDR3 bases are TGTGCCAGCAGCCCTCTCGGTAGCGGGATGACCGGGGAGCTGTTTTTT. Protein: CASSPLGSGMTGELFF.

The J gene is TRBJ2-1, the V gene TRBV10-2; D gene uncertain. Per germline, CDR1 WSHSY and CDR2 SAAADI. Deletions cut 1 base from V and 6 bases from J, with 19 bases between. The CDR3 has 17 residues. For the CDR3, the DNA is TGCGCCAGCAGTGAGTTTATTCTTGGCCAGAAACCCAATGAGCAGTTCTTC. Its protein product is CASSEFILGQKPNEQFF.

This chain links TRBV7-9 with TRBJ2-6, with D uncertain. This CDR3 has 14 residues. The V gene's germline CDR1 is SEHNR and CDR2 FQNEAQ (reference sequence). V was cut by 9 bases and J by 1 base, with 10 bases left in between. CDR3 loop: CARELGSGANVLTF. CDR3 bases: TGTGCCAGAGAACTCGGGTCTGGGGCCAACGTCCTGACTTTC.

The genes are TRBV27 and TRBJ2-1; 9 bases line up with TRBD2. Germline trimming cut 6 bases from V and 3 bases from J; bases unmatched to any gene: 6. CDR3 length: 15 residues. Germline CDR1 and CDR2: MNHEY and SMNVEV (reference sequence). Written as DNA, the CDR3 is TGTGCCAGCAGCCTAGAAGCGGGAGGCTACAATGAGCAGTTCTTC. This translates into CASSLEAGGYNEQFF.

The V gene is TRBV7-6, the J gene TRBJ1-6; a weak D match, TRBD1 (6 bases). V gave up 0 bases and J gave up 6 bases, with 12 bases separating them. Looked up from germline, CDR1 is SGHVS and CDR2 is FNYEAQ. This CDR3 comprises 16 residues. CDR3 bases: TGTGCCAGCAGCTTAGCGAACAGGGCTGGTAATTCACCCCTCCACTTT. Its translation: CASSLANRAGNSPLHF.

The chain couples TRBV5-1 to TRBJ2-7; possibly TRBD2 for D (7 bases). The CDR3 extends over 14 amino acids. V lost 6 bases and J 3 bases, leaving 16 bases between the germline ends. Germline V gene sequence: CDR1 SGHRS, CDR2 YFSETQ. The CDR3, as DNA: TGCGCCAGCACCCCCGCGGGGGCTGTCTACGAGCAGTACTTC. Translated: CASTPAGAVYEQYF.

This chain connects TRBV18 to TRBJ2-7; weak D call: TRBD1 (5 bases). CDR3 length: 14 amino acids. Deletions cut 3 bases from V and 3 bases from J, with 12 bases between. Looked up from germline, CDR1 is KGHSH and CDR2 is LQKENI. The CDR3 region is CASSPGQGHYEQYF. In DNA, the CDR3 is TGTGCCAGCTCACCGGGGCAGGGTCACTACGAGCAGTACTTC.

The chain is built from TRBV4-2 and TRBJ1-2, with D hard to call. Per germline, CDR1 LGHNA and CDR2 YNFKEQ. The CDR3 covers 12 residues. Trimming shortened V by 4 bases and J by 8 bases, and 11 bases separated the two germline ends. This CDR3 is CASSPAGLGYTF. CDR3 bases: TGTGCCAGCAGCCCGGCGGGTCTGGGCTACACCTTC.

The chain is built from TRBV2 and TRBJ1-4, with TRBD1 as a possible D gene (5 bases). Per the germline V gene, CDR1 is SNHLY and CDR2 is FYNNEI. This CDR3 is 14 amino acids long. V was cut by 6 bases and J by 4 bases, with 12 bases left in between. The CDR3 is CASSPQGFNEKLFF. The DNA for the CDR3 is TGTGCCAGCAGCCCCCAGGGCTTTAATGAAAAACTGTTTTTT.

CDR3 loop: CASSSNSVGIQYF. CDR3 sequence (DNA): TGTGCCAGCAGCTCCAACTCCGTCGGCATTCAGTACTTC. This rearrangement joins TRBV7-9 to TRBJ2-4; D is uncertain. The CDR3 covers 13 residues. Germline CDR1 is SEHNR and CDR2 is FQNEAQ (reference sequence). The germline V and J ends were trimmed by 4 bases and 9 bases, with 13 bases remaining between them.

The rearrangement links TRBV14 to TRBJ2-5; D unresolved. The CDR3 is 13 residues long. Germline CDR1 and CDR2: SGHDN and FVKESK. Trimming shortened V by 0 bases and J by 5 bases, and 7 bases separated the two germline ends. The CDR3 sequence is CASSQDPGETQYF. Here the CDR3 DNA reads TGTGCCAGCAGCCAAGATCCAGGCGAGACCCAGTACTTC. Full variable domain (remainder filled in from reference TRBV14 and TRBJ2-5): EAGVTQFPSHSVIEKGQTVTLRCDPISGHDNLYWYRRVMGKEIKFLLHFVKESKQDESGMPNNRFLAERTGGTYSTLKVQPAELEDSGVYFCASSQDPGETQYFGPGTRLLVL.

The chain joins TRBV10-1 to TRBJ1-2; D is uncertain. Germline CDR1 and CDR2: WNHNN and SYGVQD (reference sequence). Trimming took off 6 bases at V and 6 bases at J, with 14 bases between the two ends. The CDR3 is 13 amino acids. The CDR3 DNA reads as TGCGCCAGCAGCAGCCTACCGGGTGATGGCTACACCTTC. It codes for CASSSLPGDGYTF.